The sequence of this TCR beta chain was determined in a study of post-analysis software for immune sequencing data. Study overall: The study covered relapsing-remitting, secondary progressive and progressive-relapsing courses of multiple sclerosis.

To note about this clonotype: Its antigen is currently unknown.

Unique molecular identifiers were built into the TCR beta cDNA libraries. cDNA molecules numbering about 490,000 came from roughly 1 to 10 million T cells. One entry per CDR3 protein results from TCRdb running MiXCR on the PCR reads. Here the sample spans approximately 630,000 distinct CDR3 sequences, 59% being singletons. Germline CDR1 and CDR2: SGHAT and FQNNGV. V was clipped by 5 bases and J by 0 bases, with 10 bases between them. There are 14 residues in the CDR3. Study-level findings and limits: Controls significantly exceeded multiple sclerosis patients in normalized Chao1 diversity. TRBV5-6, TRBV5-1 and TRBV20-1 were among roughly five TRBV segments more frequent in patients than controls. F measure showed strong co-clustering of same-batch samples.

The receptor was derived from a girl aged 2 to 10 with multiple sclerosis. The chain couples TRBV11-2 to TRBJ1-1; D is perhaps TRBD1 (5 bases). The sequenced sample consisted of blood. The CDR3 sequence: CASSPTVLNTEAFF. CDR3 coding DNA: TGTGCCAGCAGCCCGACAGTATTGAACACTGAAGCTTTCTTT.